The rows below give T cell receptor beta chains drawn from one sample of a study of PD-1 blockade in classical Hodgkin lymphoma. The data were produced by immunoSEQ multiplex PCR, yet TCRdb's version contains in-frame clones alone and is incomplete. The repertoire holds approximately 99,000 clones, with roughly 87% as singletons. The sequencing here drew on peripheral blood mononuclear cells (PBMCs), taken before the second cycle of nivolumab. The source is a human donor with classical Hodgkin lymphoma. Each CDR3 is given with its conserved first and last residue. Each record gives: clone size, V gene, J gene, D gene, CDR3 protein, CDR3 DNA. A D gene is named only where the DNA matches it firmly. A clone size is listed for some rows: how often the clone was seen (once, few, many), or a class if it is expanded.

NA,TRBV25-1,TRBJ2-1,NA,CASRGYYNEQFF,TGTGCCAGCAGGGGGTACTACAATGAGCAGTTCTTC
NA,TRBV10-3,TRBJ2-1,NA,CAISFQQGVNEQFF,TGTGCCATCAGTTTCCAACAGGGAGTCAATGAGCAGTTCTTC
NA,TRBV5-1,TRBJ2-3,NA,CASSMEAQEAQYF,TGCGCCAGCAGCATGGAGGCGCAGGAGGCGCAGTATTTT
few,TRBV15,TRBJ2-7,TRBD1,CATSGTGEVFYEQYF,TGTGCCACCAGCGGAACAGGGGAAGTGTTTTACGAGCAGTACTTC
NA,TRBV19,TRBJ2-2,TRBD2,CASSPPRASGNTGELFF,TGTGCCAGTAGCCCCCCCAGGGCTAGCGGGAACACCGGGGAGCTGTTTTTT
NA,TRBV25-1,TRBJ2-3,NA,CASSESLDRFSTDTQYF,TGTGCCAGCAGTGAATCCCTCGACAGGTTTAGCACAGATACGCAGTATTTT
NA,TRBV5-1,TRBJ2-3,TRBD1,CASSLRDRGTDTQYF,TGCGCCAGCAGCTTGAGGGACAGGGGTACAGATACGCAGTATTTT
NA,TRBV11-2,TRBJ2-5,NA,CASSLERVGQETQYF,TGTGCCAGCAGCTTAGAACGCGTCGGGCAAGAGACCCAGTACTTC
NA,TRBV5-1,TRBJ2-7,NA,CASSFGATDEQYF,TGCGCCAGCAGCTTCGGAGCGACCGACGAGCAGTACTTC
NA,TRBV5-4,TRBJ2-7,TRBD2,CASSYGLAGDEQYF,TGTGCCAGCAGCTATGGACTAGCGGGAGACGAGCAGTACTTC